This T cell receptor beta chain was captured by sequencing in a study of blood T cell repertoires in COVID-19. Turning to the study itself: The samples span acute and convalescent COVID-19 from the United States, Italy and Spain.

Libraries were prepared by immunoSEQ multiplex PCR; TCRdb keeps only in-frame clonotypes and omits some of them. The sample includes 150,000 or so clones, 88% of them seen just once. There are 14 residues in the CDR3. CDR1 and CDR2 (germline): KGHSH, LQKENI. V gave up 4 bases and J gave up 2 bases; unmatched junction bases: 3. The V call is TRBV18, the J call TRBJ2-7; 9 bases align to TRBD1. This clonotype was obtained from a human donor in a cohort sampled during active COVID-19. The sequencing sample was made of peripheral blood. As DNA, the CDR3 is TGTGCCAGCTCACACAGGGACAGGGCCTACGAGCAGTACTTC. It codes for CASSHRDRAYEQYF.